This T cell receptor (beta chain) was observed in a study of cytomegalovirus exposure and HLA in healthy donors. V was pared by 1 base and J by 8 bases, with 12 bases between. This CDR3 has 14 residues. Germline V lookup: CDR1 SGHNT, CDR2 YYREEE (reference sequence). PCR amplification relied on 60 Vbeta primers (plus 13 Jbeta primers). Some clones are missing from TCRdb's copy, which holds only in-frame ones; the method was immunoSEQ multiplex PCR. The repertoire holds fewer than 300,000 clones, with about four fifths as singletons. The sequenced material came from PBMCs. The TCR originated in a girl aged 2 to 9 in good health and CMV-seronegative. The chain employs TRBV5-4 and TRBJ1-4, with D unclear. CDR3 protein: CASSLSGAEEKLFF. For the CDR3, the DNA is TGTGCCAGCAGCTTGTCCGGAGCAGAGGAAAAACTGTTTTTT.